The 21 T cell receptor beta chains presented below share a single source sample, sequenced in a study of blood T cell repertoires in COVID-19. Using immunoSEQ multiplex PCR, the repertoire was profiled, and TCRdb retains in-frame clones only, with some absent. The sample lists 150,000 to 200,000 clones; approximately 91% were seen once. What was sequenced was peripheral blood. The receptor set was obtained from a man aged 18-30 years with COVID-19, enrolled during active disease.

This clone was observed a few times. One end of the junction fails to match germline, which may point to a read error. The rearrangement uses TRBV5-5 and TRBJ1-4; 8 bases map to TRBD1. The CDR3 sequence is 19 residues long. Germline CDR1 SGHKS, CDR2 YYEKEE (reference sequence). The CDR3 is CASSSKGQGGPSTNEKLLF. The CDR3 region has the DNA TGTGCCAGCAGCTCGAAAGGACAGGGAGGACCTTCAACTAATGAAAAACTGCTTTTT.

This clone was observed a single time. V is TRBV5-6 and J is TRBJ2-7; D ambiguous. Germline assignment: CDR1 SGHDT and CDR2 YYEEEE. The V end was cut by 4 bases, the J end by 3 bases, with 11 bases between. This CDR3 comprises 13 residues. CDR3 protein: CASSPDTDYEQYF. As DNA, the CDR3 is TGTGCCAGCAGCCCCGACACCGACTACGAGCAGTACTTC.

V gene TRBV27 combines with J gene TRBJ2-1, with 14 nucleotides matching TRBD2. CDR3 size: 15 residues. Germline V CDR1 and CDR2: MNHEY, SMNVEV (reference sequence). The J segment lost 7 bases and the V segment lost 3 bases, leaving 2 bases of the junction unmatched. The CDR3 sequence is CASSFGTSGRNEQFF. Written as DNA, the CDR3 is TGTGCCAGCAGTTTCGGGACTAGCGGGAGAAATGAGCAGTTCTTC.

The chain recombines TRBV7-6 with TRBJ2-3, with no clear D. CDR1 is SGHVS, CDR2 FNYEAQ, per germline. Trimming cost V 5 bases and J 0 bases, with 18 bases left between them. The CDR3 is 17 residues long. CDR3 sequence (DNA): TGTGCCAGCAGCCCCATGAGCCTTATATCTAGCACAGATACGCAGTATTTT. It encodes CASSPMSLISSTDTQYF.

The chain links TRBV28 to TRBJ2-5; D uncertain. The germline V and J ends were trimmed by 6 bases and 4 bases, with 18 bases remaining between them. The CDR3 runs 15 residues. Germline V lookup: CDR1 MDHEN, CDR2 SYDVKM. The CDR3 is CASSPPVSKRETQYF. The CDR3 nucleotides read TGTGCCAGCAGCCCCCCTGTGAGTAAAAGAGAGACCCAGTACTTC.

The chain carries TRBV9 and TRBJ1-4; no reliable D call. Trimming removed 4 bases at V and 4 bases at J, with 20 bases between. The germline gives CDR1 SGDLS, CDR2 YYNGEE. The CDR3 sequence is 17 residues long. The CDR3 reads CASSHSREGGDNEKLFF. CDR3 DNA sequence: TGTGCCAGCAGCCACTCCCGGGAGGGCGGTGATAATGAAAAACTGTTTTTT.

The chain is built from TRBV10-3 and TRBJ2-2, with 8 bases identical to TRBD2. Germline V gives CDR1 ENHRY, CDR2 SYGVKD. The CDR3 covers 15 residues. The V and J ends lost 9 bases and 0 bases, in that order; junction bases with no gene match: 6. CDR3 amino acids: CAIHRGGANTGELFF. CDR3 bases: TGTGCCATTCATCGGGGGGGCGCGAACACCGGGGAGCTGTTTTTT.

The table lists this clone with a few counts. The same CDR3 is also encoded by other DNA sequences in this sample. V is TRBV6-5 and J is TRBJ1-2, with 10 positions matching TRBD1. Germline V gene data show CDR1 as MNHEY and CDR2 as SVGAGI. CDR3 size: 14 residues. Trimming at V came to 4 bases and at J to 5 bases, leaving 4 bases not matched to a gene. This CDR3 is CASSSRTGGYGYTF. The CDR3 DNA reads as TGTGCCAGCAGTTCCAGGACAGGGGGGTATGGCTACACCTTC.

The chain joins TRBV18 to TRBJ2-1, with 8 nucleotides matching TRBD2. Looked up from germline, CDR1 is KGHSH and CDR2 is LQKENI. The CDR3 spans 15 residues. V trimming: 6 bases; J trimming: 0 bases; junction bases outside the gene matches: 4. The CDR3 nucleotides are TGTGCCAGCTCGTTAGCGGGAAACTCCTACAATGAGCAGTTCTTC. As protein: CASSLAGNSYNEQFF.

The gene calls are TRBV7-9 and TRBJ1-2; TRBD1 might be the D (6 bases). Trimming stripped 1 base from V and 0 bases from J, with 9 bases between. This CDR3 region has 15 residues. Germline CDR1 and CDR2: SEHNR and FQNEAQ (reference sequence). This chain's CDR3 is CASSLGQGTNYGYTF. CDR3 nucleotide sequence: TGTGCCAGCAGCTTAGGGCAGGGGACTAACTATGGCTACACCTTC.

The chain recombines TRBV4-2 with TRBJ2-1; 14 bases map to TRBD2. V shed 4 bases, J shed 0 bases, and the junction held 14 bases outside the gene matches. The length of the CDR3 is 21 residues. Germline CDR1 LGHNA, CDR2 YNFKEQ. In nucleotides, the CDR3 is TGTGCCAGCAGCCCCGACCGACTAGCGGGAGGGCTTCGGAGCTCCTACAATGAGCAGTTCTTC. Its protein is CASSPDRLAGGLRSSYNEQFF.

CDR3 protein: CASSDRGTGAGGEQYF. CDR3 coding DNA: TGTGCCAGCAGTGATCGAGGCACCGGGGCGGGGGGGGAGCAGTACTTC. This chain links TRBV6-1 with TRBJ2-7; TRBD2 matches 9 bases. CDR1 and CDR2 (germline): MNHNS, SASEGT. The CDR3 extends over 16 amino acids. Unmatched junction bases numbered 13, after V lost 3 bases and J lost 7 bases.

The J gene is TRBJ2-1, the V gene TRBV4-3; a possible D gene is TRBD1 (6 bases). This CDR3 region has 17 residues. Germline loops: CDR1 LGHNA, CDR2 YSLEER. V shed 2 bases and J shed 5 bases, with 19 bases lying between them. The CDR3: CASSQYIGGPRDNEQFF. The CDR3 DNA follows: TGCGCCAGCAGCCAATATATTGGGGGCCCCCGGGACAATGAGCAGTTCTTC.

This rearrangement joins TRBV10-1 to TRBJ2-4; D might be TRBD1 (5 bases). CDR1 and CDR2 from the germline V gene are WNHNN and SYGVQD (reference sequence). This CDR3 spans 16 amino acids. V was shortened by 2 bases and J by 0 bases, with 11 bases between the two germline ends. The CDR3 DNA reads TGCGCCAGCAGTGAGGGGGCAGATCTAGCCAAAAACATTCAGTACTTC. It is translated as CASSEGADLAKNIQYF.

This clone came up once. The chain employs TRBV6-2 or TRBV6-3 and TRBJ2-7, with TRBD2 matching over 10 bases. The germline gives CDR1 MNHEY, CDR2 SVGEGT. CDR3 length equals 15 residues. V shed 5 bases and J 1 base; nucleotides not matched to a gene: 5. The CDR3 sequence: CASSKLAGSSYEQYF. The CDR3 DNA sequence: TGTGCCAGCAGTAAACTAGCGGGATCTTCCTACGAGCAGTACTTC.

The rearrangement joins TRBV19 to TRBJ2-1, with D possibly TRBD2 on 5 matching bases. The CDR3 is made up of 13 amino acids. CDR1 LNHDA and CDR2 SQIVND come from the germline V gene (reference sequence). The V and J ends lost 3 bases and 7 bases respectively, with 10 bases between them. The CDR3 reads CASSILAGNEQFF. In DNA, the CDR3 is TGTGCCAGTAGTATCCTGGCGGGTAATGAGCAGTTCTTC.

The chain joins TRBV7-9 to TRBJ2-1; TRBD2 is a possible D gene (7 bases). V was clipped by 8 bases and J by 4 bases, with 21 bases between them. This CDR3 region has 16 residues. The germline V gene has CDR1 SEHNR and CDR2 FQNEAQ (reference sequence). The CDR3 DNA sequence: TGTGCCAGCCACAATAGGGGGGAGGGCCCGTACAATGAGCAGTTCTTC. As protein: CASHNRGEGPYNEQFF.

The V and J genes are TRBV28 and TRBJ2-7; 11 bases fit TRBD2. With 3 bases clipped from V and 4 bases from J, the junction kept 11 bases outside the gene matches. Germline V lookup: CDR1 MDHEN, CDR2 SYDVKM. This CDR3 contains 17 residues. CDR3 in amino acids: CASSFLSETSGIYEQYF. The CDR3, as DNA: TGTGCCAGCAGTTTTTTATCCGAGACTAGCGGGATTTACGAGCAGTACTTC.

The rearrangement uses TRBV24-1 and TRBJ2-1; maybe TRBD1 (6 bases). V shed 1 base and J shed 10 bases, with 13 bases lying between them. CDR3 size: 14 residues. The germline V gene has CDR1 KGHDR and CDR2 SFDVKD. This CDR3 reads CATSDFGTPWEQFF. In DNA form, the CDR3 reads TGTGCCACCAGTGATTTCGGGACACCCTGGGAGCAGTTCTTC.

The chain carries TRBV7-9 and TRBJ2-2, with D perhaps matching TRBD2 (5 bases). With 1 base removed from V and 8 bases from J, the gap between germline ends came to 8 bases. The CDR3 sequence is 13 residues long. Germline lookup yields CDR1 SEHNR and CDR2 FQNEAQ (reference sequence). The CDR3 loop is CASSLVGLGELFF. The CDR3 bases are TGTGCCAGCAGCTTAGTTGGACTTGGGGAGCTGTTTTTT.

This chain connects TRBV11-1 to TRBJ2-3; 7 bases are a match to TRBD2. The CDR3 has 15 residues. The trim removed 5 bases at V and 3 bases at J, leaving 8 bases unmatched. The germline V gene has CDR1 SGHAT and CDR2 FQDESV (reference sequence). The CDR3 DNA follows: TGTGCCAGCAGCACCGAGGGTAGCGGGACAGATACGCAGTATTTT. This translates into CASSTEGSGTDTQYF.